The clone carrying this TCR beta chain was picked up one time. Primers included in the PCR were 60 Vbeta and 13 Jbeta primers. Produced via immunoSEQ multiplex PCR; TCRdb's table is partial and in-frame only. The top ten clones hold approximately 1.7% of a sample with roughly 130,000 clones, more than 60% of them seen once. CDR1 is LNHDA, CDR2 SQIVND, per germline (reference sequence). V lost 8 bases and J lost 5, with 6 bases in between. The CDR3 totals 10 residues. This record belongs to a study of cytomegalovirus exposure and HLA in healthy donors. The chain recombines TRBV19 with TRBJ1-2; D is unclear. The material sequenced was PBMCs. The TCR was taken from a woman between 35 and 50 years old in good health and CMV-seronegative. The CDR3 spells CASYEYGYTF. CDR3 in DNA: TGTGCCAGTTACGAGTATGGCTACACCTTC.